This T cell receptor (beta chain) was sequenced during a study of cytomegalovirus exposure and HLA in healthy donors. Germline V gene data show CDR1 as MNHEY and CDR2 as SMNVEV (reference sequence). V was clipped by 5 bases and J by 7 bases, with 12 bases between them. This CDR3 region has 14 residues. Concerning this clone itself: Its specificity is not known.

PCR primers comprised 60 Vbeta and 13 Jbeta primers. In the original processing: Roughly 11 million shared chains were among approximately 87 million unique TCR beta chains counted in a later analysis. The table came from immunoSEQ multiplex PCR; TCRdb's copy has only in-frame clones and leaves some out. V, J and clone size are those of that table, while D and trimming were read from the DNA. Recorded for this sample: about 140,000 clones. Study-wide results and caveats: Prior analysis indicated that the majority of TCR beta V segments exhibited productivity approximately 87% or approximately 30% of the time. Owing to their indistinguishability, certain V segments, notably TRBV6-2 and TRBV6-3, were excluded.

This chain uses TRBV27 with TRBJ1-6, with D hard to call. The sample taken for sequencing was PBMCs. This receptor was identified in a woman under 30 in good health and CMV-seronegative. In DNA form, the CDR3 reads TGTGCCAGCAGTGCCTCCCCTAACAATTCACCCCTCCACTTT. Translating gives CASSASPNNSPLHF.